Shown below are 3 T cell receptor beta chains from a single sample sequenced in a study of identical twins. Each CDR3 protein is one row after TCRdb ran MiXCR on the 5' RACE reads. The data hold about 570,000 distinct CDR3 sequences, with nearly 10% observed a single time. These sequences were also reported in another study, on yellow fever vaccine responses in identical twins.

The source material was PBMCs. These TCRs come from a woman between 18 and 29 years old in good health.

CDR3 nucleotide sequence: TGTGCCAGCAGCTTCACCGGGACAGACCAAACCGGGGAGCTGTTTTTT. Its translation: CASSFTGTDQTGELFF. The chain couples TRBV7-9 to TRBJ2-2, with TRBD1 matching 7 bases. The CDR3 runs 16 residues. The V segment lost 3 bases and the J segment 5 bases; nucleotides outside the gene matches: 9. Germline CDR1 SEHNR, CDR2 FQNEAQ (reference sequence).

This clonotype was counted at least ten times. The V call is TRBV5-6, the J call TRBJ2-7; 8 bases are shared with TRBD2. This CDR3 has 14 amino acids. Germline CDR1 is SGHDT and CDR2 is YYEEEE. After removal of 0 bases from V and 3 bases from J, the junction contained 2 bases not matched to a gene. CDR3 in DNA: TGTGCCAGCAGCTTGGTCGGGAGGGACTACGAGCAGTACTTC. It translates to CASSLVGRDYEQYF.

This rearrangement joins TRBV6-2 or TRBV6-3 to TRBJ2-7, with 7 bases matching TRBD1. Germline-derived CDR1 and CDR2 are MNHEY and SVGEGT. Trimming removed 6 bases from V and 5 bases from J; junction bases left unmatched: 10. This CDR3 region has 14 residues. The CDR3 sequence: CASRSTGAFHEQYF. The CDR3 DNA sequence: TGTGCCAGCAGGAGCACAGGGGCGTTCCACGAGCAGTACTTC.